This paragraph reports one TCR beta chain. Its specific antigen is unknown. No per-base quality is available; no much larger clone lies one base away. The data stem from a study of vaccination effects on CD4 cells after COVID-19 (dated 2022 in TCRdb). Some background on the complete study: Each participant received two doses of an mRNA SARS-CoV-2 vaccine, either BNT162b2 or mRNA-1273. Pre-vaccine samples were drawn from a couple of convalescent patients 16 days and one week before the first dose, at 142 and 148 days after COVID-19 diagnosis. SARS-CoV-2 spike-specific CD4+ TCR repertoires were compared before and after mRNA vaccination in COVID-19 convalescent patients and in infection-naive vaccine recipients. A total of 10 COVID-19 convalescent patients and several SARS-CoV-2-naive healthy vaccine recipients were included in the full study. In the study, cultures from other donors were sequenced using the Oncomine TCR Beta short-read assay on an Illumina iSeq 100.

In the ViraFEST assay, PBMC were stimulated with viral peptide pools, and TCR sequencing was then used to find antigen-specific CD4+ T cell clonotypes based on their expansion. After approximately 11 days of culture, CD4+ T cells were isolated with the EasySep CD4+ T cell isolation kit. Convalescent patients had PCR-confirmed SARS-CoV-2 infection between March and December 2020, before Alpha, Beta and Delta variants emerged in the United States. Approximately 2 million PBMC per well were cultured in IMDM with about 5.1% human AB serum, roughly 11 IU/ml IL-2 and gentamicin, plus 10 ug/ml peptides. On days 3 and 7, half of the culture medium was replaced with fresh IL-2-containing medium. Each peptide stimulation condition was cultured in triplicate wells unless otherwise noted. Using Ficoll-Paque Plus gradient centrifugation, PBMC were separated from whole blood and then either used fresh or cryopreserved at -140C. The QIAamp micro DNA kit was used to extract genomic DNA from the cultured CD4+ T cells.

Libraries were constructed by the immunoSEQ multiplex PCR assay. DNA from the CD4+ T cells that had been cultured and isolated underwent TCR beta CDR3 sequencing. The authors' analysis ran thus. Non-productive TCR sequences were removed and reads were trimmed to the CDR3 region, keeping CDR3s of at least 7 amino acids. Antigen-specific clonotypes were identified with the MANAFEST web app by comparing expansion in peptide wells against reference cultures. Positive clones required FDR<0.05 expansion versus reference and all other wells, odds ratio above 5, and frequency above 0.1% in two replicate wells. Cross-reactive clonotypes were defined as significantly expanded in SARS-CoV-2 spike wells and in at least one common cold coronavirus spike condition. Using the stringdist R package, CDR3 similarity was measured by Levenshtein distance, and unrooted trees were constructed with ape in R 3.6.1. Entries here come from immuneACCESS through TCRdb and include only in-frame sequences with V and J called. Some clones fail to appear in such tables; in the studies checked, an unresolved V gene covers under half of the shortfall, and the cause of the remainder is unknown. The D gene and trimming were derived from the DNA, and the V and J assignments and clone size from that table. This sample is represented by about 37,000 clones; 73% of them were singletons. The ten largest clones capture 30% to 40% of the sample.

Paper-wide results and their limitations: The study was limited by a small number of convalescent patients, and early post-infection timepoints were lacking. Marked clonal contraction was observed in both infection-induced and vaccine-induced clones at late post-vaccination timepoints, consistent with waning T cell responses. In convalescent patients, the post-vaccine spike-reactive repertoire was composed mainly of new vaccine-induced clones that were largely distinct from infection-induced clones.

CDR1 SQVTM and CDR2 ANQGSEA were looked up in the germline V gene. Counted from cysteine to phenylalanine, this CDR3 has 23 amino acids. Only CDR3 DNA remains: 69 bases, in frame from the first base. Trimming removed 3 bases from V and 5 bases from J; the gene matches leave 32 bases unexplained. The chain is assembled from TRBV29-1 and TRBJ2-3; TRBD2 aligns with 10 central bases. Sequencing was performed on CD4+ T cells from PBMCs cultured with a peptide pool, taken before COVID-19 vaccination. This clonotype was obtained from a human donor who had a prior SARS-CoV-2 infection. Here the CDR3 is given as CSVESPEGGSSGRALLHIDTQYF. The nucleotide sequence is given as TGCAGCGTTGAGTCCCCTGAGGGGGGCTCAAGCGGGAGGGCCTTGTTGCACATAGATACGCAGTATTTT.